A selection of T cell receptor beta chains follows, all from one sample in a study of shared clonotypes between healthy human individuals. Method: immunoSEQ multiplex PCR; TCRdb's copy keeps in-frame clones and lacks some. This table has roughly 2.4 million clones, around 95% appearing once. The sample taken for sequencing was naive CD4+ T cells sorted from blood. These receptors all come from a man aged 18-30 years in good health. CDR3s include the opening cysteine and the closing phenylalanine or tryptophan. A D gene is named only where the DNA matches it firmly.

d_gene	v_gene	CDR3aa
TRBD1	TRBV18	CASSPAGTDTGELFF
.	TRBV5-6	CASSLFSGASTDTQYF
TRBD1	TRBV5-1	CASSLWDRANEQFF
TRBD2	TRBV6-1	CASRRLAGNTGELFF
.	TRBV2	CASHPGQINYGYTF
.	TRBV7-2	CASSFGRTETQYF
TRBD1	TRBV28	CASSPGTGGATNEKLFF
.	TRBV19	CASMGQGNTEAFF
TRBD1	TRBV30	CAWARDSYGYTF
.	TRBV2	CASRAGPRVTGELFF
.	TRBV5-4	CASSFQGGEQYF
.	TRBV2	CASSEGLQPQHF
TRBD1	TRBV6-1	CASRAGTASTDTQYF
.	TRBV6-5	CATLLGGAATEAFF
.	TRBV2	CASRVSDTGELFF
.	TRBV7-9	CASSLGTRTGANVLTF
.	TRBV6-5	CASSLQGRALHF
.	TRBV5-1	CASSLLIPKETQYF
.	TRBV7-8	CASTGQYEQYF
TRBD1	TRBV4-1	CASSPTGDGYTF
TRBD2	TRBV2	CASSESSGVDTQYF
.	TRBV30	CAWSLGWTNEKLFF
.	TRBV30	CAWAGPGEKLFF
.	TRBV9	CASSVELLPPYNEQFF
.	TRBV29-1	CSVASSVHTDTQYF
TRBD2	TRBV18	CASSPLGLAGGTYEQYF
TRBD2	TRBV9	CASSPGLAGAPGDTQYF
.	TRBV19	CASSMIGRGELFF
.	TRBV7-2	CASSLIALRVYF